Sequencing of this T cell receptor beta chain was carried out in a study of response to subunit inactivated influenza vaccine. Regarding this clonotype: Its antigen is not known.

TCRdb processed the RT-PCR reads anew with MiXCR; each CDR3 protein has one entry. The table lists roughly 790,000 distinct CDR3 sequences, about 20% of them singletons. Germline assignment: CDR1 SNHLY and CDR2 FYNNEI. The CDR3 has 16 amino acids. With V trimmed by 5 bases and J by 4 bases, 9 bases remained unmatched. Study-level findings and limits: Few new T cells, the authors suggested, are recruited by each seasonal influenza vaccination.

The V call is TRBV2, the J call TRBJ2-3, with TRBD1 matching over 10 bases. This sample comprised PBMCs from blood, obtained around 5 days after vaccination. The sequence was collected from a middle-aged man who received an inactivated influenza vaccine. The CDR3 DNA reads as TGTGCCAGCAGTACCGGACAGGGGGATTACGCAGATACGCAGTATTTT. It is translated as CASSTGQGDYADTQYF.